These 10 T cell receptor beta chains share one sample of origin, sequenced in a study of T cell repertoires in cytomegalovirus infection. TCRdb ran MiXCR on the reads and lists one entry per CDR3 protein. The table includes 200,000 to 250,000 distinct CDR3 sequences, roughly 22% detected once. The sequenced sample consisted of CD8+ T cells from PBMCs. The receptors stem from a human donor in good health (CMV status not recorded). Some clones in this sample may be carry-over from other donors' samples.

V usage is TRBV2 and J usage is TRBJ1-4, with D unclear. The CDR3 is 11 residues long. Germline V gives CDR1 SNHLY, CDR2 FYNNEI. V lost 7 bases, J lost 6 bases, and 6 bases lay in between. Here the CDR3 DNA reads TGTGCCAGCACCGATCATGAAAAACTGTTTTTT. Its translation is CASTDHEKLFF.

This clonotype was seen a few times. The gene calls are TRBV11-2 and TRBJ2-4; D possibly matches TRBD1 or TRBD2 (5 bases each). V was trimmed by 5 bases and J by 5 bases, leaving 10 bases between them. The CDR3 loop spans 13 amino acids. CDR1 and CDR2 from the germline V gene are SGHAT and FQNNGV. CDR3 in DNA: TGTGCCAGCAGCCCCGGGACCCAAAACATTCAGTACTTC. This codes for CASSPGTQNIQYF.

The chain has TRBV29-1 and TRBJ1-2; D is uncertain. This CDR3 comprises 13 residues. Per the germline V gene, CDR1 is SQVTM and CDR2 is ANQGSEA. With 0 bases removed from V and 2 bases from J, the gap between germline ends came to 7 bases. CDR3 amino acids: CSVEDQGNYGYTF. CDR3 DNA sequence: TGCAGCGTTGAAGATCAAGGGAACTATGGCTACACCTTC.

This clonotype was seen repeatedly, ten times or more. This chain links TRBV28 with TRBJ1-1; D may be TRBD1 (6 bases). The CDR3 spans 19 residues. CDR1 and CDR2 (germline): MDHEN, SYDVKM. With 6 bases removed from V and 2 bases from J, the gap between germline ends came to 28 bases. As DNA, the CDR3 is TGTGCCAGCAGACCTATGGGGAGGGGGAGGGTTTACCGAAACACTGAAGCTTTCTTT. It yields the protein CASRPMGRGRVYRNTEAFF. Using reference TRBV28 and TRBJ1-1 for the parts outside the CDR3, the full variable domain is DVKVTQSSRYLVKRTGEKVFLECVQDMDHENMFWYRQDPGLGLRLIYFSYDVKMKEKGDIPEGYSVSREKKERFSLILESASTNQTSMYLCASRPMGRGRVYRNTEAFFGQGTRLTVV.

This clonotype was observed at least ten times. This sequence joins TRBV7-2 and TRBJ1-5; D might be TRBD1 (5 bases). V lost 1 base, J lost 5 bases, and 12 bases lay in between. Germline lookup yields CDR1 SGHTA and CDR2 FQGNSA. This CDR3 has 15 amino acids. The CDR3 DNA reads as TGTGCCAGCAGCTTAGGCTGGCAGGGATATCAGCCCCAGCATTTT. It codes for CASSLGWQGYQPQHF.

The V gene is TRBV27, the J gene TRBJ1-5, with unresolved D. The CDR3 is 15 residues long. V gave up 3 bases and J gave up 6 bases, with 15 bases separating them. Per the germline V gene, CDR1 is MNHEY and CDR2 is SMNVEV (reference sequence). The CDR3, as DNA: TGTGCCAGCAGTTTGGGCCCGATACCCTTTCAGCCCCAGCATTTT. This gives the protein CASSLGPIPFQPQHF.

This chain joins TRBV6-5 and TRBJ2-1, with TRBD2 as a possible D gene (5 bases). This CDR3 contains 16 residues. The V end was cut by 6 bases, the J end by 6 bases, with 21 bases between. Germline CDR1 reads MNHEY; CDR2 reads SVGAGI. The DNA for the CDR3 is TGTGCCAGCAGCGGAACGCCGGGATTTTTGAGCAATGAGCAGTTCTTC. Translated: CASSGTPGFLSNEQFF.

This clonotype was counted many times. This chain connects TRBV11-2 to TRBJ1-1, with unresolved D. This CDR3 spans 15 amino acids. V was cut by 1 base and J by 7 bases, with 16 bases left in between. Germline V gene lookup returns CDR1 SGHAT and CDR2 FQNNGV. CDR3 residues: CASSLGGDERVEAFF. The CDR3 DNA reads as TGTGCCAGCAGCTTAGGAGGAGATGAAAGGGTTGAAGCTTTCTTT.

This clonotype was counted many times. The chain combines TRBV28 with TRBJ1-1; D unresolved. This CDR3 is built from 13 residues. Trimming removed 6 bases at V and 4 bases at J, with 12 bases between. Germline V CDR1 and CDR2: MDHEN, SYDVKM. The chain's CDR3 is CASSLGRTTEAFF. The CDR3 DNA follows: TGTGCCAGCAGCCTAGGACGAACCACTGAAGCTTTCTTT.

The CDR3 protein is CASSRDYSGELFF. The CDR3 DNA sequence: TGTGCCAGCAGCCGAGATTACAGCGGGGAGCTGTTTTTT. The chain employs TRBV5-5 and TRBJ2-2; no reliable D call. This CDR3 spans 13 amino acids. V was pared by 4 bases and J by 7 bases, with 11 bases between. The germline V gene has CDR1 SGHKS and CDR2 YYEKEE (reference sequence).